Each of the 8 T cell receptor beta chains below was sequenced from the same sample in a study of blood T cells in healthy people across ages. A sample-barcoded 5' primer and a J-beta primer mix were used in a second PCR of about 6 to 11 cycles. TCRdb called the 5' RACE reads again in MiXCR, with one record for every CDR3 protein. This table has roughly 1,700,000 distinct CDR3 sequences, approximately 30% appearing once. Material for sequencing was blood. The origin of the receptors is a woman in her 30s in good health.

This clonotype was observed a few times. V and J are TRBV29-1 and TRBJ2-1; 7 bases are shared with TRBD2. The J segment lost 0 bases and the V segment lost 2 bases, leaving 4 bases of the junction unmatched. The CDR3 has 15 residues. From germline, CDR1 is SQVTM and CDR2 ANQGSEA. The CDR3 DNA reads TGCAGCGTTGAACGGGCTAGCGGCTCCTACAATGAGCAGTTCTTC. Protein sequence: CSVERASGSYNEQFF.

The V and J genes are TRBV7-9 and TRBJ1-1, with unresolved D. The V end lost 3 bases, the J end lost 0 bases, and 11 bases lay between the germline ends. The CDR3 is made up of 15 amino acids. Per the germline V gene, CDR1 is SEHNR and CDR2 is FQNEAQ (reference sequence). CDR3: CASSFVRQMNTEAFF. The CDR3 bases are TGTGCCAGCAGCTTCGTGAGACAAATGAACACTGAAGCTTTCTTT. Supplemented by reference TRBV7-9 and TRBJ1-1, the full variable domain reads DTGVSQNPRHKITKRGQNVTFRCDPISEHNRLYWYRQTLGQGPEFLTYFQNEAQLEKSRLLSDRFSAERPKGSFSTLEIQRTEQGDSAMYLCASSFVRQMNTEAFFGQGTRLTVV.

In the case of this clonotype: A much larger clone lies one base from this, so it may be a read error. V is TRBV7-2 and J is TRBJ2-1, with D possibly TRBD1 on 5 matching bases. The length of the CDR3 is 15 residues. Germline V gene sequence: CDR1 SGHTA, CDR2 FQGNSA. V lost 3 bases, J lost 0 bases, and 9 bases lay in between. The CDR3 protein is CASSFDSSSYNEQFF. The CDR3 DNA is TGTGCCAGCAGCTTCGACAGCAGCTCCTACAATGAGCAGTTCTTC. The full variable domain, its missing parts supplied by reference TRBV7-2 and TRBJ2-1, is GAGVSQSPSNKVTEKGKDVELRCDPISGHTALYWYRQSLGQGLEFLIYFQGNSAPDKSGLPSDRFSAERTGGSVSTLTIQRTQQEDSAVYLCASSFDSSSYNEQFFGPGTRLTVL.

J is TRBJ2-1 and V is TRBV12-3 or TRBV12-4, with 7 bases lining up with TRBD1. J was trimmed by 2 bases and V by 5 bases; bases with no gene match: 6. The CDR3 spans 15 residues. The CDR3 region is CASSGTRGTYNEQFF. In DNA, the CDR3 is TGTGCCAGCAGTGGCACCAGGGGGACCTACAATGAGCAGTTCTTC.

The table lists this clonotype with many counts. This sequence joins TRBV2 and TRBJ2-1, with D perhaps TRBD2 (5 bases). The length of the CDR3 is 13 residues. V lost 1 base and J lost 9, with 10 bases in between. Germline V gene sequence: CDR1 SNHLY, CDR2 FYNNEI. The CDR3 DNA follows: TGTGCCAGCAGTGAAGACCGACGGGGTGAGCAGTTCTTC. Translated, it gives CASSEDRRGEQFF.

CDR3 protein: CASSLRVKKAVLTF. CDR3 in DNA: TGTGCCAGCAGTTTGAGGGTCAAGAAGGCCGTCCTGACTTTC. The genes are TRBV12-3 or TRBV12-4 and TRBJ2-6, with D perhaps TRBD2 (5 bases). V lost 3 bases and J lost 12, with 15 bases in between. The CDR3 extends over 14 amino acids.

This chain connects TRBV20-1 to TRBJ2-3; no definite D call. Germline V lookup: CDR1 DFQATT, CDR2 SNEGSKA (reference sequence). The CDR3 is made up of 17 amino acids. Trimming pared 0 bases from V and 2 bases from J, leaving 18 bases between. The chain's CDR3 is CSARDSAWTAITDTQYF. CDR3 coding DNA: TGCAGTGCTAGAGACTCAGCGTGGACCGCGATCACAGATACGCAGTATTTT.

V gene TRBV20-1 combines with J gene TRBJ2-1, with TRBD1 matching 11 bases. The CDR3 contains 15 residues. The J segment lost 4 bases and the V segment lost 5 bases, leaving 7 bases of the junction unmatched. Germline-derived CDR1 and CDR2 are DFQATT and SNEGSKA (reference sequence). The CDR3 nucleotides are TGCAGTGCTCCTCTCCGGGACAGGGGGTACAATGAGCAGTTCTTC. Its protein is CSAPLRDRGYNEQFF.